The 17 T cell receptor beta chains presented below share a single source sample, sequenced in a study of blood T cells in healthy people across ages. For the second PCR, which ran for roughly 7 to 11 cycles, a sample-barcoded 5' primer and a J-beta primer mix were used. Each CDR3 protein gets one entry after TCRdb re-called the 5' RACE reads with MiXCR. The repertoire holds roughly 800,000 distinct CDR3 sequences, with about 62% as singletons. Material: blood. These TCRs come from a man aged 25-45 years in good health.

The gene calls are TRBV28 and TRBJ2-1, with 8 bases matching TRBD1. V was pared by 2 bases and J by 6 bases, with 3 bases of the junction left unmatched. The CDR3 totals 14 residues. CDR1 is MDHEN, CDR2 SYDVKM, per germline. The CDR3 coding sequence is TGTGCCAGCAGTTTACGGGACAGGCGCAATGAGCAGTTCTTC. Protein sequence: CASSLRDRRNEQFF.

This clonotype was observed many times. Compared with germline, one end of the junction differs, possibly owing to a read error. The chain is built from TRBV4-3 and TRBJ2-7, with D uncertain. CDR3 length equals 14 residues. CDR1 is LGHNA, CDR2 YSLEER, per germline. CDR3 protein: CASSQALGSYEQYF. CDR3 nucleotides: TGTGCCAGCAGCCAAGCTCTCGGCTCCTACGAGCAGTACTTC.

This chain's CDR3 is CASSYRLAEETQYF. The CDR3 DNA is TGCGCCAGCAGCTATAGACTAGCGGAAGAGACCCAGTACTTC. The gene calls are TRBV4-3 and TRBJ2-5; the match to TRBD2 covers 9 bases. The germline CDR1 and CDR2 sequences are LGHNA and YSLEER. CDR3 length equals 14 residues. V lost 5 bases to trimming and J lost 3 bases; unmatched junction nucleotides: 4.

This rearrangement joins TRBV7-9 to TRBJ1-6; D is ambiguous. Germline CDR1 reads SEHNR; CDR2 reads FQNEAQ (reference sequence). The CDR3 runs 12 residues. Trimming cost V 10 bases and J 7 bases, with 11 bases left between them. CDR3 DNA sequence: TGTGCCACCCGGGATCAAAATTCACCCCTCCACTTT. It codes for CATRDQNSPLHF.

Only a few counts were recorded for this clonotype. CDR3 bases: TGCGCCAGCAACGATCCGGGACAGGCCCACTCTGGGGCCAACGTCCTGACTTTC. Protein sequence: CASNDPGQAHSGANVLTF. The V gene is TRBV10-2, the J gene TRBJ2-6; 8 bases are shared with TRBD1. Germline assignment: CDR1 WSHSY and CDR2 SAAADI. The CDR3 is 18 amino acids. The ends lost 7 bases at V and 0 bases at J; junction bases unmatched: 11.

A few counts support this clonotype. The CDR3 DNA follows: TGTGCCAGCAGCCTACCTCGGGTAGCTACCCACGAGCAGTACTTC. This gives the protein CASSLPRVATHEQYF. This sequence joins TRBV7-2 and TRBJ2-7; D remains ambiguous. The germline gives CDR1 SGHTA, CDR2 FQGNSA. Trimming shortened V by 5 bases and J by 5 bases, and 19 bases separated the two germline ends. The CDR3 sequence is 15 residues long. Full variable domain (missing parts from reference TRBV7-2 and TRBJ2-7): GAGVSQSPSNKVTEKGKDVELRCDPISGHTALYWYRQSLGQGLEFLIYFQGNSAPDKSGLPSDRFSAERTGGSVSTLTIQRTQQEDSAVYLCASSLPRVATHEQYFGPGTRLTVT.

The rearrangement joins TRBV12-3 or TRBV12-4 to TRBJ2-7; D is perhaps TRBD2 (6 bases). Between the trimmed V and J ends, which lost 0 bases and 7 bases, there was a span of 19 bases. The CDR3 loop spans 16 amino acids. For the CDR3, the DNA is TGTGCCAGCAGTTTAGCCTTCGGGGGTACCCCCAATGAGCAGTACTTC. Its protein product is CASSLAFGGTPNEQYF.

This rearrangement joins TRBV2 to TRBJ2-7; D not resolved. The CDR3 is 12 residues long. Germline CDR1 reads SNHLY; CDR2 reads FYNNEI. Trimming pared 4 bases from V and 1 base from J, leaving 5 bases between. This CDR3 reads CASSGESYEQYF. CDR3 in DNA: TGTGCCAGCAGTGGTGAGTCCTACGAGCAGTACTTC.

Many counts were recorded for this clonotype. The chain joins TRBV5-4 to TRBJ2-7, with 11 positions matching TRBD1. Germline CDR1 is SGHNT and CDR2 is YYREEE (reference sequence). CDR3 size: 16 residues. Trimming at V came to 3 bases and at J to 5 bases, leaving 10 bases not matched to a gene. The CDR3 DNA follows: TGTGCCAGCAGCTACGAAGGACAGGGGGCATCGCACGAGCAGTACTTC. Its protein is CASSYEGQGASHEQYF.

About this clonotype: The junction does not match germline at one end; this may be a read error. The chain has TRBV4-2 and TRBJ2-1, with D perhaps matching TRBD1 (6 bases). CDR3 length: 13 residues. Germline lookup yields CDR1 LGHNA and CDR2 YNFKEQ. The CDR3 sequence is CAGSTDRYNEQFF. CDR3 in DNA: TGTGCCGGCAGCACCGACAGGTACAATGAGCAGTTCTTC.

The chain links TRBV5-1 to TRBJ1-2; D is undetermined. Germline CDR1 and CDR2: SGHRS and YFSETQ. This CDR3 is built from 14 residues. Between the trimmed V and J ends, which lost 2 bases and 4 bases, there was a span of 12 bases. CDR3: CASSFGGSSYGYTF. Written as DNA, the CDR3 is TGCGCCAGCAGCTTTGGCGGCTCCTCCTATGGCTACACCTTC.

The genes are TRBV7-2 and TRBJ2-5; a weak D match, TRBD1 (5 bases). The J call may be mistaken, given a closer DNA end match to TRBJ2-7. CDR3 length: 14 amino acids. CDR1 and CDR2 from the germline V gene are SGHTA and FQGNSA. This CDR3 is CASSLGGQFHEQYF. The CDR3 nucleotides read TGTGCCAGCAGCTTAGGGGGCCAGTTCCACGAGCAGTACTTC.

In this sample, this clonotype turned up a few times. The rearrangement uses TRBV3-1 and TRBJ2-1; 7 bases map to TRBD1. The ends lost 4 bases at V and 15 bases at J; junction bases unmatched: 6. Germline assignment: CDR1 LGHDT and CDR2 YNNKEL (reference sequence). This CDR3 region has 11 residues. The CDR3 region is CASSPGDRLFF. CDR3 nucleotide sequence: TGTGCCAGCAGCCCTGGGGACAGATTGTTCTTC.

This clonotype has a single count. The gene calls are TRBV6-2 or TRBV6-3 and TRBJ2-5, with a tentative D call TRBD2 (6 bases). The length of the CDR3 is 14 residues. V lost 2 bases to trimming and J lost 3 bases, with 10 bases between them. Germline CDR1 MNHEY, CDR2 SVGEGT. In DNA, the CDR3 is TGTGCCAGCAGTTACCAGGGACTCAAAGAGACCCAGTACTTC. Translation gives CASSYQGLKETQYF.

V is TRBV2 and J is TRBJ1-5; 8 bases are a match to TRBD1. The length of the CDR3 is 13 residues. The V segment lost 7 bases and the J segment 5 bases; nucleotides outside the gene matches: 4. Germline lookup yields CDR1 SNHLY and CDR2 FYNNEI. This chain's CDR3 is CASTGQGDQPQHF. CDR3 nucleotide sequence: TGTGCCAGCACCGGACAGGGAGATCAGCCCCAGCATTTT.

The CDR3 DNA reads TGCAGTGCTAGAGATATTGGCCCAGCTGGGGATACGCAGTATTTT. Protein product: CSARDIGPAGDTQYF. This sequence joins TRBV20-1 and TRBJ2-3; D is undetermined. CDR1 is DFQATT and CDR2 is SNEGSKA in the germline V gene (reference sequence). CDR3 length: 15 amino acids. V was trimmed by 0 bases and J by 6 bases, leaving 16 bases between them.

The chain uses TRBV29-1 and TRBJ2-1; no reliable D call. Trimming took 7 bases from V and 10 from J, leaving 17 bases between them. The germline CDR1 and CDR2 sequences are SQVTM and ANQGSEA. The CDR3 has 12 amino acids. Here the CDR3 DNA reads TGCAGCGCCCGTCGGGCCCTAGAGGAGCAGTTCTTC. Translation: CSARRALEEQFF.